The rows below give T cell receptor beta chains drawn from one sample of a study of cytomegalovirus exposure and HLA in healthy donors. Some clones are missing from TCRdb's copy, which holds only in-frame ones; the method was immunoSEQ multiplex PCR. The sample consists of some 100,000 clones, 84% of them appearing once. Material for sequencing was PBMCs. Every receptor here comes from a young woman in good health and CMV-seronegative. CDR3s include the opening cysteine and the closing phenylalanine or tryptophan. A D gene is named only where the DNA matches it firmly. Size is stated for part of the rows, as once, few or many counts, or as a class when the clone is expanded.

clone_size j_call d_call v_call cdr3_aa cdr3_nt
NA TRBJ2-7 TRBD1 TRBV13 CASSARTGGYEQYF TGTGCCAGCAGCGCAAGGACAGGGGGTTACGAGCAGTACTTC
NA TRBJ2-7 NA TRBV7-6 CASSLINHEQYF TGTGCCAGCAGCCTAATCAATCACGAGCAGTACTTC
NA TRBJ2-7 TRBD1 TRBV18 CASSPRTGSPYEQYF TGTGCCAGCTCACCACGGACAGGGTCCCCCTACGAGCAGTACTTC
NA TRBJ2-1 TRBD2 TRBV18 CASSPLTSRNEQFF TGTGCCAGCTCACCCCTGACTAGCCGCAATGAGCAGTTCTTC
NA TRBJ2-7 NA TRBV7-2 CASSSNSYEQYF TGTGCCAGCAGCTCCAATTCCTACGAGCAGTACTTC
few TRBJ2-1 NA TRBV2 CASRYPSNEQFF TGTGCCAGCAGGTACCCTAGCAATGAGCAGTTCTTC
NA TRBJ2-7 TRBD1 TRBV7-2 CASSRPGTGVYEQYF TGTGCCAGCAGCCGGCCCGGGACAGGGGTCTACGAGCAGTACTTC
once TRBJ2-1 TRBD2 TRBV7-9 CASSPLSGSSYNEQFF TGTGCCAGCAGCCCACTCAGCGGGAGCTCCTACAATGAGCAGTTCTTC
NA TRBJ2-2 TRBD1 TRBV18 CASSPDRGHTGELFF TGTGCCAGCTCCCCGGACAGGGGGCACACCGGGGAGCTGTTTTTT
NA TRBJ2-1 TRBD2 TRBV7-9 CASSSLLAGGYNEQFF TGTGCCAGCAGCTCTCTGCTAGCGGGAGGGTACAATGAGCAGTTCTTC
NA TRBJ1-4 NA TRBV30 CAWSLMSLNEKLFF TGTGCCTGGAGCCTAATGTCCCTTAATGAAAAACTGTTTTTT
few TRBJ1-1 TRBD1 TRBV29-1 CSGVTGDTEAFF TGCAGCGGAGTGACAGGGGACACTGAAGCTTTCTTT
NA TRBJ1-5 NA TRBV27 CASSLSGEAQPQHF TGTGCCAGCAGTTTATCGGGGGAGGCTCAGCCCCAGCATTTT
few TRBJ2-2 TRBD1 TRBV7-8 CASSLSAGTGDTGELFF TGTGCCAGCAGCTTATCGGCCGGGACAGGGGACACCGGGGAGCTGTTTTTT
NA TRBJ2-7 NA TRBV29-1 CSVEVDGGISEQYF TGCAGCGTTGAAGTGGATGGGGGGATTAGCGAGCAGTACTTC
NA TRBJ2-7 TRBD1 TRBV11-2 CASSRGRNSYEQYF TGTGCCAGCAGCAGGGGGCGAAACTCCTACGAGCAGTACTTC
NA TRBJ2-7 TRBD2 TRBV6-1 CATTLAGSYEQYF TGTGCCACCACACTAGCGGGATCCTACGAGCAGTACTTC
few TRBJ1-5 NA TRBV4-3 CASSQETWQPQHF TGCGCCAGCAGCCAAGAGACTTGGCAGCCCCAGCATTTT
NA TRBJ1-2 TRBD1 TRBV6-5 CASSYRQGKNYTF TGTGCCAGCAGTTACAGACAGGGGAAGAACTACACCTTC
once TRBJ1-5 NA TRBV5-4 CASSLGGGSNQPQHF TGTGCCAGCAGCTTGGGGGGGGGCAGTAATCAGCCCCAGCATTTT
NA TRBJ2-7 NA TRBV11-2 CASTQDYSETYEQYF TGTGCCAGCACCCAAGACTATAGCGAGACCTACGAGCAGTACTTC
NA TRBJ1-4 TRBD1 TRBV28 CASSFWDSTNEKLFF TGTGCCAGCAGTTTTTGGGACAGTACTAATGAAAAACTGTTTTTT
NA TRBJ2-3 NA TRBV4-3 CASSQWTGGGDTQYF TGCGCCAGCAGCCAATGGACAGGAGGGGGTGATACGCAGTATTTT
NA TRBJ2-7 TRBD2 TRBV7-2 CASSFLAGGPLGQYF TGTGCCAGCAGCTTCTTAGCGGGAGGACCTCTCGGGCAGTACTTC
NA TRBJ2-2 TRBD1 TRBV2 CASSATGGGQGTGELFF TGTGCCAGCAGTGCTACAGGAGGGGGACAGGGGACCGGGGAGCTGTTTTTT
NA TRBJ1-1 TRBD1 TRBV2 CASRAFRTGGSNTEAFF TGTGCCAGCAGGGCGTTCAGGACAGGGGGATCCAACACTGAAGCTTTCTTT